This T cell receptor beta chain was recorded in a study of shared clonotypes between healthy human individuals. On the study more broadly: Each donor's CD4 naive and CD4 memory cells filled three plates apiece, CD8 naive two, and CD8 memory one.

Sorted-subset replicate PCR reactions were performed with approximately 200 ng DNA, corresponding to tens of thousands of T cell genomes. Method: immunoSEQ multiplex PCR; TCRdb's copy keeps in-frame clones and lacks some. The sample carries 2 million to 3 million clones, approximately 92% recorded once. V was clipped by 11 bases and J by 7 bases, with 21 bases between them. Germline assignment: CDR1 MNHNY and CDR2 SVGAGI (reference sequence). The CDR3 is made up of 13 amino acids. Worth noting for this clone: Its antigen is not identified.

Points from the study as a whole: Sorted-subset samples were not fully sequenced, rarefaction indicated. Represented genetic and exposure-history diversity was restricted by having few donors.

V gene TRBV6-6 combines with J gene TRBJ2-7; a possible D gene is TRBD2 (5 bases). This clonotype originated in a young man in good health. The sample taken for sequencing was naive CD4+ T cells sorted from blood. The subset was: CD45RA+ positively selected. The CDR3 region is CASSREMGGEQYF. In DNA form, the CDR3 reads TGTGCCTCTTCCCGGGAAATGGGTGGGGAGCAGTACTTC.